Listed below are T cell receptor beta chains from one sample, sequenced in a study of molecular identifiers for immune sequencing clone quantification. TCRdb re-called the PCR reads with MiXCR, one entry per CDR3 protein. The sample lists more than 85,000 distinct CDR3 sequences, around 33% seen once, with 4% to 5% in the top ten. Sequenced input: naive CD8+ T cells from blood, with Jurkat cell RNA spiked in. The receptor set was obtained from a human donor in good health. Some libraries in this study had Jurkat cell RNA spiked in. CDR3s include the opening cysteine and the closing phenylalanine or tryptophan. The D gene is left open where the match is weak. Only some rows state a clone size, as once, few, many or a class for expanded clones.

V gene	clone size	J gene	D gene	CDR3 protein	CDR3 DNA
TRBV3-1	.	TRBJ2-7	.	CASCSQDTYEQYF	TGTGCCAGCTGCTCTCAGGACACCTACGAGCAGTACTTC
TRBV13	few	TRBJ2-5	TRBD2	CASSLGGVQETQYF	TGTGCCAGCAGCTTGGGAGGGGTCCAAGAGACCCAGTACTTC
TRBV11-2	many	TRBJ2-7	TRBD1	CASSLGTGYYEQYF	TGTGCCAGCAGCTTAGGGACAGGATACTACGAGCAGTACTTC
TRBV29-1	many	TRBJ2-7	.	CSVEDRSGEQYF	TGCAGCGTTGAAGATAGATCGGGTGAGCAGTACTTC
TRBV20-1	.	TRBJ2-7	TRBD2	CSAVLLAGPGHEQYF	TGCAGTGCCGTTCTCCTAGCGGGCCCGGGCCACGAGCAGTACTTC
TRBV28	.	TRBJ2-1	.	CASSFASDYKEQFF	TGTGCCAGCAGTTTTGCTAGCGACTACAAAGAGCAGTTCTTC
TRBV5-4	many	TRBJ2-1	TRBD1	CASSSGDSFNEQFF	TGTGCCAGCAGCTCTGGGGACAGCTTCAATGAGCAGTTCTTC
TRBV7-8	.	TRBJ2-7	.	CASSLTRQSSYEQYF	TGTGCCAGCAGCTTAACCCGACAGAGCTCCTACGAGCAGTACTTC
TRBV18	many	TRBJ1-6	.	CASSPGSLLGYNSPLHF	TGTGCCAGCTCACCGGGATCCCTCCTCGGATATAATTCACCCCTCCACTTT
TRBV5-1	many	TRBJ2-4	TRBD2	CASSLGLANIQYF	TGCGCCAGCAGCCTGGGACTAGCCAACATTCAGTACTTC
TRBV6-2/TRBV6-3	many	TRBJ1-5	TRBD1	CASNDRVGQPQHF	TGTGCCAGCAACGACAGGGTCGGCCAGCCCCAGCATTTT
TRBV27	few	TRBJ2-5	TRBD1	CASSINTGGTQYF	TGTGCCAGCAGTATTAATACAGGGGGCACCCAGTACTTC
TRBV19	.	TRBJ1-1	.	CASSIGANTEAFF	TGTGCCAGTAGTATTGGAGCGAACACTGAAGCTTTCTTT
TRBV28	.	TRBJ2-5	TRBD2	CASSPIAGPRETQYF	TGTGCCAGCAGTCCAATAGCGGGACCTAGAGAGACCCAGTACTTC
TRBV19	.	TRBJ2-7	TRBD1	CASGTGAYEQYF	TGTGCCAGTGGGACAGGGGCCTACGAGCAGTACTTC
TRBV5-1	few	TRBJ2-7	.	CASSPSLGLSYEQYF	TGCGCCAGCAGCCCCTCCCTGGGGTTATCCTACGAGCAGTACTTC
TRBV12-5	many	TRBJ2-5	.	CASGSGPQETQYF	TGTGCTAGTGGTTCGGGTCCTCAAGAGACCCAGTACTTC
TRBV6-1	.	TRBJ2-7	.	CASSVSAGVVEQYF	TGTGCCAGCAGTGTGTCCGCAGGGGTTGTCGAGCAGTACTTC
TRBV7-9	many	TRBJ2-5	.	CASSLSEGAGWGETQYF	TGTGCCAGCAGCTTATCTGAAGGAGCCGGATGGGGAGAGACCCAGTACTTC
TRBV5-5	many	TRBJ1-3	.	CASSLKGAARGSLYGNTIYF	TGTGCCAGCAGCTTGAAGGGTGCCGCTCGAGGGTCCCTATATGGAAACACCATATATTTT
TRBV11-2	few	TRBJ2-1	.	CASSFLGSGEQFF	TGTGCCAGCAGCTTTCTAGGGAGCGGTGAGCAGTTCTTC
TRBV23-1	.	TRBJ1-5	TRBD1	CASSQRDRVRNQPQHF	TGCGCCAGCAGTCAGCGGGACAGGGTCAGAAATCAGCCCCAGCATTTT
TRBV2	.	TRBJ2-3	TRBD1	CASRDGQGATDTQYF	TGTGCCAGCAGAGACGGACAGGGGGCGACAGATACGCAGTATTTT